This T cell receptor beta chain emerged from a study of blood T cell repertoires in COVID-19. Per germline, CDR1 MDHEN and CDR2 SYDVKM. The CDR3 runs to 14 residues. Concerning this clone: The junction departs from germline at one end; a sequencing error may be responsible. The identical CDR3 is also encoded by other nucleotide sequences in the sample.

Per the original data handling: Quantification of nucleated cells was approximated via reference gene primer amplification. Method: immunoSEQ multiplex PCR; TCRdb's copy keeps in-frame clones and lacks some. V, J and clone size reflect that table, while D and trimming were determined from the DNA. The table lists fewer than 120,000 clones, about 79% of them singletons, with 16% in the top ten. Sequences were obtained from peripheral blood. The clonotype originates from a woman older than 75 with active or convalescent COVID-19. The rearrangement uses TRBV28 and TRBJ2-7, with TRBD2 matching 9 bases. CDR3 in amino acids: CASSLVAGAYEQYF. The CDR3 region has the DNA TGCGCCAGCAGTTTAGTAGCGGGAGCCTACGAGCAGTACTTC.